The 29 T cell receptor beta chains below were found in one sample sequenced in a study of T cell changes during pregnancy in multiple sclerosis. TCRdb's table, derived via immunoSEQ multiplex PCR, lists solely in-frame clones and lacks some. The sample has tens of thousands of clones; approximately 95% are singletons. The material was CD4+ T cells from peripheral blood mononuclear cells, obtained after pregnancy. The receptors shown here come from a female donor with multiple sclerosis, enrolled in a pregnancy study.

This chain connects TRBV6-1 to TRBJ2-7, with D maybe TRBD2 (5 bases). This CDR3 has 13 residues. Between the trimmed V and J ends, which lost 5 bases and 3 bases, there was a span of 11 bases. The germline gives CDR1 MNHNS, CDR2 SASEGT. CDR3 in amino acids: CASSRGWGYEQYF. The CDR3, as DNA: TGTGCCAGCAGTCGGGGATGGGGCTACGAGCAGTACTTC.

V usage is TRBV7-2 and J usage is TRBJ1-3; tentative D call: TRBD1 (6 bases). CDR3 length equals 16 residues. Trimming took 5 bases from V and 4 from J, leaving 18 bases between them. Germline V gene lookup returns CDR1 SGHTA and CDR2 FQGNSA. CDR3 protein: CASSPSAGAEGNTIYF. The CDR3 bases are TGTGCCAGCAGCCCTAGCGCGGGGGCGGAGGGAAACACCATATATTTT.

The chain combines TRBV29-1 with TRBJ2-7, with TRBD1 identical over 11 bases. The germline CDR1 and CDR2 sequences are SQVTM and ANQGSEA. Losses at the gene ends were 6 bases for V and 0 bases for J; bases not matched to a gene: 7. CDR3 length: 15 amino acids. CDR3 sequence reads: CSVQSGTGGSYEQYF. The CDR3 nucleotides read TGCAGCGTCCAATCCGGGACAGGGGGCTCCTACGAGCAGTACTTC.

This chain joins TRBV9 and TRBJ2-1, with a possible D match to TRBD2 (5 bases). The CDR3 length is 16 residues. Germline CDR1 reads SGDLS; CDR2 reads YYNGEE. V lost 0 bases to trimming and J lost 9 bases, with 19 bases between them. The CDR3 spells CASSVGSGRTRVEQFF. CDR3 nucleotide sequence: TGTGCCAGCAGCGTAGGGTCAGGACGAACGAGGGTTGAGCAGTTCTTC.

The V call is TRBV5-8, the J call TRBJ2-1; no definite D call. The CDR3 sequence is 14 residues long. Trimming took 0 bases from V and 1 from J, leaving 5 bases between them. CDR1 is SGHTS and CDR2 is YDEGEE in the germline V gene. The CDR3 sequence is CASSLGSSYNEQFF. DNA of the CDR3: TGTGCCAGCAGCTTGGGGAGTTCCTACAATGAGCAGTTCTTC.

The chain employs TRBV28 and TRBJ2-5; 9 bases line up with TRBD2. V lost 2 bases, J lost 5 bases, and 12 bases stayed unmatched. CDR1 is MDHEN, CDR2 SYDVKM, per germline. The CDR3 has 17 amino acids. The CDR3 DNA is TGTGCCAGCAGTTTACCTCGGGGGGCGGGAGGGCCGGAGACCCAGTACTTC. This translates into CASSLPRGAGGPETQYF.

The chain recombines TRBV5-8 with TRBJ2-5, with TRBD2 as a possible D gene (6 bases). V dropped 5 bases and J dropped 7 bases, with 15 bases sitting between them. Germline V gene sequence: CDR1 SGHTS, CDR2 YDEGEE. This CDR3 region has 13 residues. CDR3 in amino acids: CASRSGGRGTQYF. DNA of the CDR3: TGTGCCAGCAGGTCAGGAGGGCGAGGGACCCAGTACTTC.

The rearrangement joins TRBV28 to TRBJ2-7; 7 bases match TRBD2. The CDR3 is made up of 15 amino acids. V shed 5 bases and J 2 bases; nucleotides not matched to a gene: 9. CDR1 and CDR2 (germline): MDHEN, SYDVKM. CDR3 amino acids: CASSPPLAATYEQYF. In DNA form, the CDR3 reads TGTGCCAGCAGTCCTCCGCTAGCGGCTACCTACGAGCAGTACTTC.

The V and J genes are TRBV27 and TRBJ1-1; 8 bases fit TRBD1. Per the germline V gene, CDR1 is MNHEY and CDR2 is SMNVEV (reference sequence). The CDR3 totals 14 residues. V lost 3 bases to trimming and J lost 4 bases; unmatched junction nucleotides: 4. The chain's CDR3 is CASSFRGRVTEAFF. CDR3 nucleotides: TGTGCCAGCAGTTTCAGGGGGCGGGTCACTGAAGCTTTCTTT.

V is TRBV5-1 and J is TRBJ2-7, with 7 bases aligning to TRBD1. The CDR3 sequence is 13 residues long. Germline loops: CDR1 SGHRS, CDR2 YFSETQ. Trimming took 5 bases from V and 8 from J; bases not matched to a gene: 10. CDR3: CASSLTGELQQYF. For the CDR3, the DNA is TGCGCCAGCAGTTTAACAGGGGAGTTACAGCAGTACTTC.

The genes are TRBV4-1 and TRBJ2-2; D gene unclear. The CDR3 runs 13 residues. Trimming shortened V by 3 bases and J by 5 bases, and 7 bases separated the two germline ends. Germline CDR1 and CDR2: MGHRA and YSYEKL. Here the CDR3 reads CASSHPSTGELFF. The CDR3 coding sequence is TGCGCCAGCAGCCACCCGTCGACCGGGGAGCTGTTTTTT.

CDR3 residues: CASSLAGAFFEQFF. Here the CDR3 DNA reads TGTGCCAGCAGTTTAGCGGGAGCTTTTTTTGAGCAGTTCTTC. J is TRBJ2-1 and V is TRBV28; 7 nucleotides line up with TRBD2. Germline V CDR1 and CDR2: MDHEN, SYDVKM. J gave up 9 bases and V 2 bases, and 7 bases lay outside the gene matches. This CDR3 region has 14 residues.

The chain joins TRBV5-8 to TRBJ2-1, with 11 bases matching TRBD2. J lost 4 bases, V lost 3 bases, and 3 bases had no gene match. CDR3 length: 15 residues. CDR1 and CDR2 from the germline V gene are SGHTS and YDEGEE. CDR3 in DNA: TGTGCCAGCAGCTCCGGGACTAGCGGTTACAATGAGCAGTTCTTC. It encodes CASSSGTSGYNEQFF.

The gene calls are TRBV7-3 and TRBJ2-3, with 9 positions matching TRBD2. The junction had 6 bases not matched to a gene; V was cut back by 6 bases and J by 2 bases. CDR1 and CDR2 (germline): SGHTA, FQGTGA. The CDR3 extends over 15 amino acids. The CDR3 reads CASSPLAGLTDTQYF. As DNA, the CDR3 is TGTGCCAGCAGTCCTCTAGCGGGACTCACAGATACGCAGTATTTT.

The chain joins TRBV14 to TRBJ2-7, with D perhaps matching TRBD1 (6 bases). The V and J ends lost 3 bases and 0 bases respectively, with 9 bases between them. CDR3 length: 14 residues. In germline, CDR1 is SGHDN, CDR2 FVKESK. CDR3 region: CASSQGTTSYEQYF. As DNA, the CDR3 is TGTGCCAGCAGCCAGGGGACAACCTCCTACGAGCAGTACTTC.

This chain joins TRBV29-1 and TRBJ2-3; D unresolved. Germline V lookup: CDR1 SQVTM, CDR2 ANQGSEA. The germline V and J ends were trimmed by 0 bases and 14 bases, with 15 bases remaining between them. CDR3 length equals 12 residues. CDR3 in amino acids: CSVEDIPPVPYF. Here the CDR3 DNA reads TGCAGCGTTGAAGATATCCCCCCAGTTCCGTATTTT.

The chain links TRBV28 to TRBJ2-2; 7 nucleotides agree with TRBD2. The V gene's germline CDR1 is MDHEN and CDR2 SYDVKM. This CDR3 comprises 17 residues. The V segment lost 3 bases and the J segment 4 bases; nucleotides outside the gene matches: 11. This CDR3 reads CASSFGGGRPVTGELFF. For the CDR3, the DNA is TGTGCCAGCAGTTTCGGAGGCGGGAGACCCGTCACCGGGGAGCTGTTTTTT.

The chain couples TRBV28 to TRBJ2-7; 7 positions match TRBD2. Germline CDR1 reads MDHEN; CDR2 reads SYDVKM. The CDR3 length is 13 residues. Unmatched junction bases numbered 3, after V lost 5 bases and J lost 2 bases. The DNA of the CDR3 is TGTGCCAGCAGTCCGGGACTACCCTACGAGCAGTACTTC. Translating it yields CASSPGLPYEQYF.

The chain employs TRBV4-1 and TRBJ2-7, with D possibly matching TRBD1 (6 bases). CDR3 length: 15 residues. Germline V gene data show CDR1 as MGHRA and CDR2 as YSYEKL. Between the trimmed V and J ends, which lost 4 bases and 3 bases, there was a span of 16 bases. CDR3 loop: CASSPTGLNFYEQYF. In nucleotides, the CDR3 is TGCGCCAGCAGCCCCACAGGGTTGAATTTCTACGAGCAGTACTTC.

V and J are TRBV2 and TRBJ2-1; 12 nucleotides align to TRBD2. V lost 5 bases to trimming and J lost 4 bases; unmatched junction nucleotides: 3. From germline, CDR1 is SNHLY and CDR2 FYNNEI. The CDR3 loop spans 15 amino acids. CDR3 region: CASSLAGGDYNEQFF. CDR3 bases: TGTGCCAGCAGTCTAGCGGGAGGGGATTACAATGAGCAGTTCTTC.

This clone showed up just once. This rearrangement joins TRBV6-5 to TRBJ2-1, with 7 bases matching TRBD1. The CDR3 contains 15 residues. The V and J ends lost 5 bases and 9 bases, in that order; junction bases with no gene match: 13. Germline CDR1 MNHEY, CDR2 SVGAGI. In nucleotides, the CDR3 is TGTGCCAGCAGTCGCATTCCTGGACAGGCTGGTGAGCAGTTCTTC. It translates to CASSRIPGQAGEQFF.

The CDR3 sequence: CSVDPTLAGNHEQFF. CDR3 bases: TGCAGCGTTGACCCAACCCTAGCGGGAAATCATGAGCAGTTCTTC. The chain uses TRBV29-1 and TRBJ2-1, with 9 bases that match TRBD2. V shed 3 bases and J 8 bases; nucleotides not matched to a gene: 11. This CDR3 contains 15 residues. Germline V gene lookup returns CDR1 SQVTM and CDR2 ANQGSEA.

The V call is TRBV27, the J call TRBJ2-7, with D possibly being TRBD2 (5 bases). The germline V gene has CDR1 MNHEY and CDR2 SMNVEV (reference sequence). The V and J ends lost 6 bases and 6 bases respectively, with 18 bases between them. The CDR3 loop spans 14 amino acids. CDR3 DNA sequence: TGTGCCAGCAGAGATGGACTTCGACTGGGCGAGCAGTACTTC. Translation: CASRDGLRLGEQYF.

This clone was seen just once. The gene calls are TRBV9 and TRBJ2-1; D perhaps matches TRBD1 (5 bases). Trimming took 0 bases from V and 8 from J, leaving 9 bases between them. The CDR3 sequence is 13 residues long. CDR1 is SGDLS and CDR2 is YYNGEE in the germline V gene. CDR3 in DNA: TGTGCCAGCAGCGTAGGGGCAGGGCATGAGCAGTTCTTC. Its translation is CASSVGAGHEQFF.

The genes are TRBV5-1 and TRBJ2-7; 8 bases map to TRBD2. J was trimmed by 1 base and V by 0 bases; bases with no gene match: 9. The CDR3 consists of 17 residues. Looked up from germline, CDR1 is SGHRS and CDR2 is YFSETQ. The CDR3 protein is CASSLAGGTSSSYEQYF. The CDR3 DNA is TGCGCCAGCAGCTTGGCCGGGGGGACTAGTTCTTCCTACGAGCAGTACTTC.

The V call is TRBV10-3, the J call TRBJ2-7; 7 bases agree with TRBD2. This CDR3 spans 15 amino acids. The V segment lost 2 bases and the J segment 5 bases; nucleotides outside the gene matches: 9. The V gene's germline CDR1 is ENHRY and CDR2 SYGVKD. The CDR3 nucleotides read TGTGCCATCAGTGAGGAAGATGGGAGGGCACACGAGCAGTACTTC. Translation: CAISEEDGRAHEQYF.

This chain joins TRBV28 and TRBJ2-7, with 12 bases identical to TRBD2. Trimming took 3 bases from V and 6 from J; bases not matched to a gene: 6. Germline V gives CDR1 MDHEN, CDR2 SYDVKM. The CDR3 extends over 15 amino acids. The CDR3 sequence: CASSLGTSGLVEQYF. CDR3 DNA sequence: TGTGCCAGCAGTTTGGGGACTAGCGGGCTAGTCGAGCAGTACTTC.

This chain joins TRBV25-1 and TRBJ2-7; the match to TRBD1 covers 7 bases. V lost 1 base and J lost 2; bases outside the gene matches: 8. This CDR3 region has 16 residues. Germline loops: CDR1 MGHDK, CDR2 SYGVNS. CDR3 nucleotide sequence: TGTGCCAGCAGTGAATCCAGCGCCGGGACAGCCTACGAGCAGTACTTC. Translation gives CASSESSAGTAYEQYF.

The rearrangement uses TRBV7-9 and TRBJ1-2; D ambiguous. CDR1 and CDR2 (germline): SEHNR, FQNEAQ (reference sequence). V dropped 6 bases and J dropped 8 bases, with 25 bases sitting between them. CDR3 length equals 16 residues. As DNA, the CDR3 is TGTGCCAGCAGTACCAACGCTGAACGGGGAACGGAGGGCTACACCTTC. This encodes CASSTNAERGTEGYTF.